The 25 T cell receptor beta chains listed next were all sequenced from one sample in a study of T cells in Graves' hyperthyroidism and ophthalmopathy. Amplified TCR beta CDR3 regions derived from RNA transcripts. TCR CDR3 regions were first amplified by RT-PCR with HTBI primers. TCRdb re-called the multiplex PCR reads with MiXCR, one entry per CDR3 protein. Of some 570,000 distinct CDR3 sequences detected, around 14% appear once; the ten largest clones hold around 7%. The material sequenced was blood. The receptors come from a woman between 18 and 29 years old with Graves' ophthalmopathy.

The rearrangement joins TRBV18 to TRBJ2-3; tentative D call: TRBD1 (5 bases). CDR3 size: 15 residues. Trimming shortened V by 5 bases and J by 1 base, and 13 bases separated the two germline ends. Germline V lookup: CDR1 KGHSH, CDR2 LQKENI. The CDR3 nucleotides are TGTGCCAGCTCAGTCGACAGTGGTGGCACAGATACGCAGTATTTT. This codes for CASSVDSGGTDTQYF. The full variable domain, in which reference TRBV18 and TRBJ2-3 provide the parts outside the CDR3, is NAGVMQNPRHLVRRRGQEARLRCSPMKGHSHVYWYRQLPEEGLKFMVYLQKENIIDESGMPKERFSAEFPKEGPSILRIQQVVRGDSAAYFCASSVDSGGTDTQYFGPGTRLTVL.

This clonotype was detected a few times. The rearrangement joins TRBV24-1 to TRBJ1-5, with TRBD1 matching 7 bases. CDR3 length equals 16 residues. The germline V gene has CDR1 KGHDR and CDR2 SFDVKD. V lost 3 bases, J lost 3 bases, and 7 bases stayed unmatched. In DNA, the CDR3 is TGTGCCACCAGTGATCGGACAGGCATTCCCAATCAGCCCCAGCATTTT. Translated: CATSDRTGIPNQPQHF.

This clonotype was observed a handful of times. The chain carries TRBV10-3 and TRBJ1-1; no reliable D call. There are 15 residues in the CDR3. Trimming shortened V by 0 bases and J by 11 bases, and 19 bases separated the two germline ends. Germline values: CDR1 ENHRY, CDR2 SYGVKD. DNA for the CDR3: TGTGCCATCAGTGAGTCGAGGCAGGACCACATGGGGGCTTTCTTT. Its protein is CAISESRQDHMGAFF.

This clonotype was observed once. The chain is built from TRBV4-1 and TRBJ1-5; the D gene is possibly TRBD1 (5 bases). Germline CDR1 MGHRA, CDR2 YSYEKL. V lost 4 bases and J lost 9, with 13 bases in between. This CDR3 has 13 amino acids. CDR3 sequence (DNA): TGCGCCAGCAGCCTTCAGGGTATCGGGCCCCAGCATTTT. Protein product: CASSLQGIGPQHF.

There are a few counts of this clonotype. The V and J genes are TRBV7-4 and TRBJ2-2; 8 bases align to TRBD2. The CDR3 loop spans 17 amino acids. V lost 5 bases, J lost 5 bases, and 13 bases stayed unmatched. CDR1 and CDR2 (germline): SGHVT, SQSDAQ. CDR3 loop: CASSERGQGRETGELFF. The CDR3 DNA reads TGTGCCAGCAGCGAGCGGGGGCAGGGGAGAGAAACCGGGGAGCTGTTTTTT. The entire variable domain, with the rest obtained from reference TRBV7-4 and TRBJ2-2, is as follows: GAGVSQSPRYKVAKRGRDVALRCDSISGHVTLYWYRQTLGQGSEVLTYSQSDAQRDKSGRPSGRFSAERPERSVSTLKIQRTEQGDSAVYLCASSERGQGRETGELFFGEGSRLTVL.

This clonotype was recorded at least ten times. The CDR3 nucleotides are TGTGCCAGCAGCTTAACGGGCGGGAGTATATCCGGGGAGCTGTTTTTT. Translation gives CASSLTGGSISGELFF. V gene TRBV7-3 combines with J gene TRBJ2-2; 7 bases match TRBD2. Germline V CDR1 and CDR2: SGHTA, FQGTGA. Unmatched junction bases numbered 7, after V lost 0 bases and J lost 6 bases. This CDR3 region has 16 residues.

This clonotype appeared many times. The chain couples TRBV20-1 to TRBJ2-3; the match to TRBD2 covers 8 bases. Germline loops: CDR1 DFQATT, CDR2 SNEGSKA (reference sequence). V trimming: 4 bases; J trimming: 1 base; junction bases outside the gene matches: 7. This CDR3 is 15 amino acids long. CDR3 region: CSAISGSLGTDTQYF. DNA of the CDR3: TGCAGTGCTATAAGCGGGAGCCTCGGCACAGATACGCAGTATTTT.

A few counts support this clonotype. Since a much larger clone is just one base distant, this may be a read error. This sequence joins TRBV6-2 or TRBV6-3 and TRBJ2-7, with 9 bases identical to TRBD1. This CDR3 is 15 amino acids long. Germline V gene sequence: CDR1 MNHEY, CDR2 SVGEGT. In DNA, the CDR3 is TGTGCCGGCAGTTACTCGGACAGGGGATACTACGAGCAGTACTTC. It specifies CAGSYSDRGYYEQYF.

The CDR3 region has the DNA TGTGCCAGCAGCTTAGTGACTAGCGGGAGCTTGCACAATGAGCAGTTCTTC. Its protein is CASSLVTSGSLHNEQFF. This rearrangement joins TRBV11-3 to TRBJ2-1; 12 bases map to TRBD2. The length of the CDR3 is 17 residues. The germline V gene has CDR1 SGHNT and CDR2 YENEEA. J lost 5 bases, V lost 1 base, and 6 bases had no gene match.

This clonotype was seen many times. CDR3 coding DNA: TGTGCCAGCAGTCCCTCCCGGGGATCGGGGGAGACCCAGTACTTC. This encodes CASSPSRGSGETQYF. The V call is TRBV6-1, the J call TRBJ2-5, with D possibly being TRBD2 (5 bases). Germline assignment: CDR1 MNHNS and CDR2 SASEGT. V shed 5 bases and J shed 5 bases, with 18 bases lying between them. The CDR3 has 15 amino acids.

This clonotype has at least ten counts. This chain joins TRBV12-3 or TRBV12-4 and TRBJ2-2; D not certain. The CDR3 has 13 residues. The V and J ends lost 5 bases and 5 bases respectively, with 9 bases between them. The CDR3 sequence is CASSTGWTGELFF. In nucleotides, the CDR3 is TGTGCCAGCAGTACGGGCTGGACCGGGGAGCTGTTTTTT.

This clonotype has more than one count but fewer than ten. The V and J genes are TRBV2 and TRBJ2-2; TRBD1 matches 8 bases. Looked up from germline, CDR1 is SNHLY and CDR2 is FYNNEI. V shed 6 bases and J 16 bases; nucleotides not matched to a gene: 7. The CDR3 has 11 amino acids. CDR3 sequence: CASSGQGGQFF. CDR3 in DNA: TGTGCCAGCAGCGGACAGGGAGGCCAGTTTTTT.

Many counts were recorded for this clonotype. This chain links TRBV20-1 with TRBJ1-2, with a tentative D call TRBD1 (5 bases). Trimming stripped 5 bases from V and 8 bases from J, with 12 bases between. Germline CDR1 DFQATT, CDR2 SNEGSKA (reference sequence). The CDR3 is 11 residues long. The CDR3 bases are TGCAGTGCTTTCTTCAGGGTGGGCTACACCTTC. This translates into CSAFFRVGYTF.

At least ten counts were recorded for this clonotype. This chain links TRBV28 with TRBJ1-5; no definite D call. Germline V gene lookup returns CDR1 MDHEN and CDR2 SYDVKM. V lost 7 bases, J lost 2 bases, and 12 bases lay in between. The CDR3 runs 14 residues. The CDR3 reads CASTYDTRNQPQHF. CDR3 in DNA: TGTGCCAGCACCTACGACACTCGCAATCAGCCCCAGCATTTT. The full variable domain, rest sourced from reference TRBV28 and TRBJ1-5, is DVKVTQSSRYLVKRTGEKVFLECVQDMDHENMFWYRQDPGLGLRLIYFSYDVKMKEKGDIPEGYSVSREKKERFSLILESASTNQTSMYLCASTYDTRNQPQHFGDGTRLSIL.

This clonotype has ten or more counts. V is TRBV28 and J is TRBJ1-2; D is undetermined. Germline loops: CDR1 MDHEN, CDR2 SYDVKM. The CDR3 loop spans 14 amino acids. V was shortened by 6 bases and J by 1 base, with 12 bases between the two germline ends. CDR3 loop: CASSYSRHNYGYTF. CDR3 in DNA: TGTGCCAGCAGCTATAGCAGGCATAACTATGGCTACACCTTC.

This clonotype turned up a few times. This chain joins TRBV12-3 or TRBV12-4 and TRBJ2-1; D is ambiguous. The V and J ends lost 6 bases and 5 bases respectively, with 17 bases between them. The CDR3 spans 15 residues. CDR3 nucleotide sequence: TGTGCCAGCAGCTTCTGGGCGGAAAGACACAATGAGCAGTTCTTC. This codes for CASSFWAERHNEQFF.

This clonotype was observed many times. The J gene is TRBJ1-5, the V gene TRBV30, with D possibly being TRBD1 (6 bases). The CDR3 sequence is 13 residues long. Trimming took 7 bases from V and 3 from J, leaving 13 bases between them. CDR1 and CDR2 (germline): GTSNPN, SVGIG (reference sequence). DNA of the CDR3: TGTGCCTACTTAGGACAGCTCAATCAGCCCCAGCATTTT. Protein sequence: CAYLGQLNQPQHF.

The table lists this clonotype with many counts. DNA of the CDR3: TGTGCCAGCAGCCAAGGGGGCATCAGCAATCAGCCCCAGCATTTT. Encoded protein: CASSQGGISNQPQHF. The chain carries TRBV3-1 and TRBJ1-5, with D tentatively TRBD1 (5 bases). The CDR3 sequence is 15 residues long. V lost 1 base and J 1 base, leaving 8 bases between the germline ends. From germline, CDR1 is LGHDT and CDR2 YNNKEL (reference sequence).

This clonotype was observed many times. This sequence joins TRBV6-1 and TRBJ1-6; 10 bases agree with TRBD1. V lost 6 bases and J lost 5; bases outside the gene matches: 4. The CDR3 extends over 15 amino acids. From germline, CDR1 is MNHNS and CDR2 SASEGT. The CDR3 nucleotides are TGTGCCAGCAGAGCGGGGACAGGGGATAATTCACCCCTCCACTTT. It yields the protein CASRAGTGDNSPLHF.

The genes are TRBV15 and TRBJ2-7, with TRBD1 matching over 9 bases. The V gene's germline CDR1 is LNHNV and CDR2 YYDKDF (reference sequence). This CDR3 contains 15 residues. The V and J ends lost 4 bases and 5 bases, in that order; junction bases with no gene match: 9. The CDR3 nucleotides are TGTGCCACCAGCACGAGGGGGACAGGGAAACACGAGCAGTACTTC. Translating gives CATSTRGTGKHEQYF. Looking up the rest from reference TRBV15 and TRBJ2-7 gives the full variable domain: DAMVIQNPRYQVTQFGKPVTLSCSQTLNHNVMYWYQQKSSQAPKLLFHYYDKDFNNEADTPDNFQSRRPNTSFCFLDIRSPGLGDTAMYLCATSTRGTGKHEQYFGPGTRLTVT.

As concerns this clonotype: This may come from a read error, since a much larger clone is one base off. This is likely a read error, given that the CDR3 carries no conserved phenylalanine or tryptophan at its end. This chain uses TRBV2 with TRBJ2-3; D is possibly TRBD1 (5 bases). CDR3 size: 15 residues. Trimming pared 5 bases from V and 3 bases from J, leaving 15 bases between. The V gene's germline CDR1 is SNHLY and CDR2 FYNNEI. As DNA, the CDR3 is TGTGCCAGCAGTACAAAGGGCAGGGAAACAGATACGCAGTATTCT. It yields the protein CASSTKGRETDTQYS.

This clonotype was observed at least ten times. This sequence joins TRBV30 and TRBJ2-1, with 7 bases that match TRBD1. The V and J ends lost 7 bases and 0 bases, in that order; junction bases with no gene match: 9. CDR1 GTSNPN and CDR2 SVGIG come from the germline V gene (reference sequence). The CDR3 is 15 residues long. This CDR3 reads CALSLTGTSYNEQFF. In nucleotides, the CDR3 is TGTGCCTTAAGTCTGACAGGGACCTCCTACAATGAGCAGTTCTTC.

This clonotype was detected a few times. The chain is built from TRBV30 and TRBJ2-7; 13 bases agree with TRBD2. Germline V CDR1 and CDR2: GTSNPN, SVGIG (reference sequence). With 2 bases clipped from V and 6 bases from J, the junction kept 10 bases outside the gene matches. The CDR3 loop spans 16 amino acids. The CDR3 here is CAWSKLGLAGVSEQYF. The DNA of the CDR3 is TGTGCCTGGAGTAAACTAGGACTAGCGGGAGTCAGCGAGCAGTACTTC.

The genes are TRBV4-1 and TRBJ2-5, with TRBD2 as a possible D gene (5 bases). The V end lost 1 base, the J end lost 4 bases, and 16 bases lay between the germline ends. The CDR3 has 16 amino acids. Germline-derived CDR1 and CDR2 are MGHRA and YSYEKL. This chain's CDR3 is CASSQASPGGGETQYF. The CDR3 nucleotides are TGCGCCAGCAGCCAAGCGAGCCCTGGAGGTGGAGAGACCCAGTACTTC.

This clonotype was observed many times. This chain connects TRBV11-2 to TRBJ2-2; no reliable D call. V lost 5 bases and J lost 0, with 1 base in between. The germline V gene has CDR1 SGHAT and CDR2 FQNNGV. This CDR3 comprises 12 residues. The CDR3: CASSANTGELFF. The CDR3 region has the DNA TGTGCCAGCAGCGCGAACACCGGGGAGCTGTTTTTT.